This is a list of T cell receptor beta chains from one sample in a study of PD-1 blockade in classical Hodgkin lymphoma. Sequencing used immunoSEQ multiplex PCR; TCRdb keeps in-frame clones, though not all of them. Of more than 10,000 clones listed, 75% to 95% are singletons. Sequencing was performed on peripheral blood mononuclear cells (PBMCs), taken at baseline. The receptors shown here come from a human donor with classical Hodgkin lymphoma. Both conserved end residues are part of each CDR3. The D gene is left open where the match is weak.

d_call j_call v_call cdr3_aa
TRBD2 TRBJ2-7 TRBV5-4 CASSWLAGGPGDEQYF
. TRBJ2-4 TRBV21-1 CASSKAKAGGKNIQYF
. TRBJ2-4 TRBV28 CASRATGQVDIQYF
. TRBJ1-2 TRBV7-6 CASSLLSTGGYGYTF
TRBD1 TRBJ2-3 TRBV11-2 CASSSLQGSHTDTQYF
. TRBJ2-7 TRBV21-1 CASSKEGQEYYEQYF
. TRBJ2-7 TRBV27 CASSSLDRNEQYF
TRBD2 TRBJ2-7 TRBV11-3 CASSLPQRAGGAPEQHF
. TRBJ1-2 TRBV27 CASSLSWRGDYGYTF
. TRBJ1-4 TRBV30 CAWSRGFNEKLFF
. TRBJ1-4 TRBV6-5 CASRYDSNEKLFF
. TRBJ2-1 TRBV7-9 CASSSKVRVVIYNEQFF
TRBD1 TRBJ1-1 TRBV10-3 CATGQGKIAEAFF
. TRBJ1-6 TRBV5-5 CASSQTAGRNSPLHF
TRBD2 TRBJ2-7 TRBV4-2 CASSPVAGGSPGEQYF
. TRBJ1-2 TRBV6-5 CASSATGSGGYTF
TRBD1 TRBJ2-7 TRBV5-1 CASSSNTGVNEQYF
. TRBJ2-3 TRBV7-9 CASSHQGIVDTQYF
TRBD1 TRBJ1-2 TRBV5-1 CASSVSSGGGGYTF
. TRBJ2-5 TRBV11-2 CASSLVPGQETQYF
. TRBJ1-1 TRBV2 CASSEIVTVNTEAFF
. TRBJ1-2 TRBV2 CASSEGVDGYTF
. TRBJ2-7 TRBV5-1 CASSSPPRGLTYEQYF
. TRBJ2-7 TRBV5-1 CASSLEGTHEQYF
. TRBJ1-2 TRBV6-5 CASSPTPPIYGYTF
. TRBJ1-1 TRBV5-1 CASSSSVVNTEAFF
. TRBJ2-2 TRBV15 CATRGAANTGELFF
. TRBJ2-3 TRBV7-9 CASYLGVTRTDTQYF